This entry is about one TCR beta chain. The data were obtained in a study of blood T cell repertoires in COVID-19. As for the study in general: Nucleic acid was either cDNA or gDNA, and it came from T cells, B-cell-depleted T cells, or PBMCs.

The length of the CDR3 is 15 residues. Germline-derived CDR1 and CDR2 are SGHNT and YYREEE (reference sequence). V trimming: 4 bases; J trimming: 5 bases; junction bases outside the gene matches: 10. Using immunoSEQ multiplex PCR, the repertoire was profiled, and TCRdb retains in-frame clones only, with some absent. Of around 34,000 clones listed, 80% are singletons. What was sequenced was peripheral blood. This receptor was identified in a woman in her sixties or seventies with acute or convalescent COVID-19. This sequence joins TRBV5-4 and TRBJ2-7, with 9 bases matching TRBD2. For the CDR3, the DNA is TGTGCCAGCAGCGCGACTAGCGGTCCGCGCCACGAGCAGTACTTC. Protein: CASSATSGPRHEQYF.